Sequencing of this TCR beta chain was carried out in a study of blood T cell repertoires in COVID-19. Study processing details: Quantification of nucleated cells was approximated via reference gene primer amplification. Only in-frame clones appear in the TCRdb table, and some are missing; sequencing was by immunoSEQ multiplex PCR. From that table come the V and J calls and clone size; the DNA was used to work out D and trimming. The sample carries over 150,000 clones, around nine tenths recorded once. CDR3 length equals 13 residues. Germline V gene sequence: CDR1 MNHEY, CDR2 SMNVEV (reference sequence). V was cut by 0 bases and J by 6 bases, with 8 bases left in between. The Seattle site enrolled patients during active infection and followed them longitudinally.

Sequencing input: peripheral blood. The rearrangement uses TRBV27 and TRBJ1-2; a weak D match, TRBD1 (5 bases). The sequence came from a man between 45 and 60 years old with COVID-19, enrolled during active disease. CDR3: CASSLSWGNGYTF. Here the CDR3 DNA reads TGTGCCAGCAGTTTATCTTGGGGCAATGGCTACACCTTC.